The 27 T cell receptor beta chains below all came from one sample that was sequenced in a study of cytomegalovirus exposure and HLA in healthy donors. In the PCR, 60 Vbeta and 13 Jbeta primers were used. Sequenced by immunoSEQ multiplex PCR; TCRdb stores in-frame clones only, minus some. This table has 120,000 to 150,000 clones, over 55% appearing once. Sequenced: PBMCs. Every receptor here comes from a man aged 35 to 55 in good health and CMV-seronegative.

The chain joins TRBV19 to TRBJ1-1, with D perhaps matching TRBD1 (6 bases). Germline-derived CDR1 and CDR2 are LNHDA and SQIVND (reference sequence). V gave up 4 bases and J gave up 7 bases, with 13 bases separating them. CDR3 length: 13 amino acids. CDR3 loop: CASSTHPTGEAFF. CDR3 bases: TGTGCCAGTAGTACACATCCGACAGGTGAAGCTTTCTTT. The complete variable domain, with remaining parts taken from reference TRBV19 and TRBJ1-1, reads DGGITQSPKYLFRKEGQNVTLSCEQNLNHDAMYWYRQDPGQGLRLIYYSQIVNDFQKGDIAEGYSVSREKKESFPLTVTSAQKNPTAFYLCASSTHPTGEAFFGQGTRLTVV.

This clone has just a few counts. The junction departs from the called germline gene at one end, perhaps through a read error. The chain links TRBV7-6 to TRBJ1-5; 8 bases fit TRBD1. The CDR3 totals 15 residues. From germline, CDR1 is SGHVS and CDR2 FNYEAQ. This CDR3 reads CASSPIDRGNQPQNF. The CDR3 coding sequence is TGTGCCAGCAGCCCGATCGACAGGGGAAATCAGCCCCAGAATTTT.

This chain links TRBV6-4 with TRBJ2-3; 8 nucleotides line up with TRBD1. V lost 0 bases to trimming and J lost 3 bases; unmatched junction nucleotides: 5. CDR1 MRHNA and CDR2 SNTAGT come from the germline V gene. The CDR3 extends over 16 amino acids. The CDR3 sequence: CASSDSGRGPTDTQYF. In DNA, the CDR3 is TGTGCCAGCAGTGACTCGGGCAGGGGGCCGACAGATACGCAGTATTTT.

This clone was counted only a few times. V is TRBV4-1 and J is TRBJ2-5, with D possibly being TRBD1 (5 bases). The germline CDR1 and CDR2 sequences are MGHRA and YSYEKL. V was cut by 0 bases and J by 1 base, with 9 bases left in between. The CDR3 covers 15 residues. DNA of the CDR3: TGCGCCAGCAGCCAAGATCATGACAGCCAAGAGACCCAGTACTTC. This sequence encodes CASSQDHDSQETQYF.

CDR3 sequence (DNA): TGTGCCAGCAGCTTTGGTCTAGCGGCTTCCTACAATGAGCAGTTCTTC. This codes for CASSFGLAASYNEQFF. This chain joins TRBV5-6 and TRBJ2-1; 7 bases fit TRBD2. V gave up 2 bases and J gave up 1 base; unmatched junction bases: 6. The germline V gene encodes CDR1 SGHDT and CDR2 YYEEEE. This CDR3 is 16 amino acids long. Complete variable domain (other parts from reference TRBV5-6 and TRBJ2-1): DAGVTQSPTHLIKTRGQQVTLRCSPKSGHDTVSWYQQALGQGPQFIFQYYEEEERQRGNFPDRFSGHQFPNYSSELNVNALLLGDSALYLCASSFGLAASYNEQFFGPGTRLTVL.

In the case of this clone: The CDR3 ends on some other residue instead of the conserved phenylalanine or tryptophan, so this is likely a read error. The rearrangement uses TRBV5-8 and TRBJ1-2, with D perhaps matching TRBD1 (6 bases). Germline loops: CDR1 SGHTS, CDR2 YDEGEE. The CDR3 length is 15 residues. The germline V and J ends were trimmed by 2 bases and 7 bases, with 18 bases remaining between them. CDR3 sequence reads: CASSFLWGHERGYTL. CDR3 bases: TGTGCCAGCAGCTTCCTGTGGGGACATGAGCGTGGCTACACCCTC.

This clone was recorded a few times. V and J are TRBV5-6 and TRBJ2-4; 8 bases are a match to TRBD1. V gave up 4 bases and J gave up 4 bases; unmatched junction bases: 7. Germline CDR1 reads SGHDT; CDR2 reads YYEEEE. CDR3 length equals 15 residues. This CDR3 reads CASSDTGTGKNIQYF. The CDR3 DNA sequence: TGTGCCAGCAGCGACACCGGGACAGGAAAAAACATTCAGTACTTC.

The V gene is TRBV4-1, the J gene TRBJ2-3, with TRBD2 matching 13 bases. Trimming removed 1 base from V and 7 bases from J; junction bases left unmatched: 5. CDR1 is MGHRA, CDR2 YSYEKL, per germline. The CDR3 runs to 16 residues. The CDR3 nucleotides are TGCGCCAGCAGCCAAGGAACTAGCGGGGGGGCCTATACGCAGTATTTT. It codes for CASSQGTSGGAYTQYF.

The chain couples TRBV15 to TRBJ2-3; 13 nucleotides agree with TRBD2. J was trimmed by 1 base and V by 6 bases; bases with no gene match: 10. Germline CDR1 LNHNV, CDR2 YYDKDF (reference sequence). The CDR3 has 18 residues. CDR3 in amino acids: CATRGLAGVKYGTDTQYF. The CDR3 coding sequence is TGTGCCACCAGAGGACTAGCGGGAGTAAAATACGGCACAGATACGCAGTATTTT.

This clone is a singleton in its sample. The CDR3 sequence is CASSFMSGGTDTQYF. The CDR3 region has the DNA TGTGCCAGCAGTTTTATGTCCGGGGGCACAGATACGCAGTATTTT. This chain joins TRBV28 and TRBJ2-3, with a weak D call TRBD2 (5 bases). Trimming took off 3 bases at V and 1 base at J, with 11 bases between the two ends. Germline loops: CDR1 MDHEN, CDR2 SYDVKM. There are 15 residues in the CDR3.

The J gene is TRBJ2-7, the V gene TRBV6-5; 8 bases match TRBD2. V lost 9 bases and J lost 2; bases outside the gene matches: 12. CDR3 length: 15 residues. Germline CDR1 is MNHEY and CDR2 is SVGAGI. CDR3 protein: CASGAERELTYEQYF. The CDR3 bases are TGTGCCAGTGGCGCCGAGCGGGAGCTTACCTACGAGCAGTACTTC.

This chain connects TRBV5-1 to TRBJ1-1, with TRBD1 matching 10 bases. The CDR3 sequence is 14 residues long. The V and J ends lost 3 bases and 5 bases, in that order; junction bases with no gene match: 4. The germline V gene encodes CDR1 SGHRS and CDR2 YFSETQ. The CDR3, as DNA: TGCGCCAGCAGCTGGGACAGGGGAGGGACTGAAGCTTTCTTT. Its translation is CASSWDRGGTEAFF.

This clone came up a few times. The chain has TRBV10-3 and TRBJ1-4; D gene unclear. Deletions cut 10 bases from V and 4 bases from J, with 19 bases between. Germline V CDR1 and CDR2: ENHRY, SYGVKD. This CDR3 comprises 15 residues. The CDR3 loop reads CATARGRELNEKLFF. For the CDR3, the DNA is TGTGCCACCGCCCGGGGTCGGGAACTTAATGAAAAACTGTTTTTT.

The count of this clone is one. The rearrangement joins TRBV15 to TRBJ2-1; D perhaps matches TRBD1 (5 bases). V was trimmed by 0 bases and J by 4 bases, leaving 13 bases between them. CDR1 is LNHNV and CDR2 is YYDKDF in the germline V gene (reference sequence). This CDR3 region has 16 residues. CDR3 sequence: CATSRDRSGLYNEQFF. Written as DNA, the CDR3 is TGTGCCACCAGCAGAGATCGGTCAGGGCTATACAATGAGCAGTTCTTC.

This clone was seen a single time. J is TRBJ1-1 and V is TRBV21-1. TRBV21-1 is designated a pseudogene. This CDR3 spans 14 amino acids. Here the CDR3 DNA reads TGTGCCAGCCACCTTCCACGGGTCGGAACTGAAGCTTTCTTT. Translating it yields CASHLPRVGTEAFF.

The chain joins TRBV9 to TRBJ2-7; D unclear. Trimming stripped 4 bases from V and 0 bases from J, with 11 bases between. The CDR3 runs to 14 residues. Germline V gives CDR1 SGDLS, CDR2 YYNGEE. The DNA of the CDR3 is TGTGCCAGCAGCCCCCATGTGAGCTCCTACGAGCAGTACTTC. This codes for CASSPHVSSYEQYF.

The CDR3 region is CASSPAGDSGNTIYF. The CDR3 coding sequence is TGTGCCAGCTCACCTGCAGGGGACTCTGGAAACACCATATATTTT. The V gene is TRBV18, the J gene TRBJ1-3, with D maybe TRBD1 (6 bases). Germline V gives CDR1 KGHSH, CDR2 LQKENI. The V end was cut by 3 bases, the J end by 0 bases, with 9 bases between. This CDR3 spans 15 amino acids.

The table lists this clone with a few counts. V and J are TRBV6-5 and TRBJ1-2; 7 nucleotides line up with TRBD1. V shed 6 bases, J shed 2 bases, and the junction held 9 bases outside the gene matches. CDR3 size: 15 residues. From germline, CDR1 is MNHEY and CDR2 SVGAGI. CDR3 protein: CASSLNPTGNYGYTF. As DNA, the CDR3 is TGTGCCAGCAGCCTAAATCCGACAGGGAACTATGGCTACACCTTC.

The CDR3 region is CASSLDGIGEQFF. The CDR3 DNA reads as TGTGCCAGCAGCTTGGACGGGATAGGAGAGCAGTTCTTC. The V and J genes are TRBV5-4 and TRBJ2-1; TRBD2 might be the D (5 bases). The CDR3 consists of 13 residues. Trimming removed 0 bases from V and 10 bases from J, with 11 bases in between. Germline V gives CDR1 SGHNT, CDR2 YYREEE (reference sequence).

The chain has TRBV6-5 and TRBJ1-1, with 7 bases fitting TRBD1. The CDR3 totals 13 residues. Germline V gene sequence: CDR1 MNHEY, CDR2 SVGAGI. V gave up 6 bases and J gave up 0 bases; unmatched junction bases: 1. The CDR3 nucleotides read TGTGCCAGCAGAGGGACAGTGAACACTGAAGCTTTCTTT. Translated, it gives CASRGTVNTEAFF.

J is TRBJ1-2 and V is TRBV7-2, with 7 bases that match TRBD1. The V and J ends lost 0 bases and 4 bases, in that order; junction bases with no gene match: 2. Germline loops: CDR1 SGHTA, CDR2 FQGNSA. The CDR3 runs 14 residues. CDR3 coding DNA: TGTGCCAGCAGCTTAGCGCGGGACAGCTATGGCTACACCTTC. This codes for CASSLARDSYGYTF.

This clone was seen a single time. The chain carries TRBV7-9 and TRBJ2-2, with 12 bases lining up with TRBD1. Germline V gene data show CDR1 as SEHNR and CDR2 as FQNEAQ (reference sequence). The V and J ends lost 5 bases and 8 bases, in that order; junction bases with no gene match: 6. The CDR3 runs 15 residues. The DNA of the CDR3 is TGTGCCAGCAGCCTGGGACAGGGGGCGCATGGGGAGCTGTTTTTT. Protein product: CASSLGQGAHGELFF.

This sequence joins TRBV6-1 and TRBJ1-5; TRBD1 agrees at 8 bases. This CDR3 is built from 14 residues. V trimming: 4 bases; J trimming: 3 bases; junction bases outside the gene matches: 2. CDR1 and CDR2 (germline): MNHNS, SASEGT. CDR3 loop: CASSVDRVNQPQHF. CDR3 nucleotide sequence: TGTGCCAGCAGTGTGGACAGGGTCAATCAGCCCCAGCATTTT.

The V and J genes are TRBV19 and TRBJ2-7; 10 nucleotides match TRBD1. This CDR3 region has 13 residues. The ends lost 6 bases at V and 7 bases at J; junction bases unmatched: 6. Germline V CDR1 and CDR2: LNHDA, SQIVND (reference sequence). CDR3 region: CASRRQGAWEQYF. CDR3 DNA sequence: TGTGCCAGTAGACGACAGGGGGCGTGGGAGCAGTACTTC. The whole variable domain, filled in from reference TRBV19 and TRBJ2-7, reads DGGITQSPKYLFRKEGQNVTLSCEQNLNHDAMYWYRQDPGQGLRLIYYSQIVNDFQKGDIAEGYSVSREKKESFPLTVTSAQKNPTAFYLCASRRQGAWEQYFGPGTRLTVT.

This chain uses TRBV4-1 with TRBJ2-7; D is possibly TRBD2 (5 bases). The CDR3 length is 15 residues. From germline, CDR1 is MGHRA and CDR2 YSYEKL. Trimming took 0 bases from V and 3 from J, leaving 12 bases between them. CDR3 DNA sequence: TGCGCCAGCAGCCAAGAATGGAACAGCGGCTACGAGCAGTACTTC. Protein: CASSQEWNSGYEQYF.

V and J are TRBV28 and TRBJ2-7; 7 bases match TRBD2. The junction had 8 bases not matched to a gene; V was cut back by 2 bases and J by 1 base. This CDR3 contains 16 residues. CDR1 MDHEN and CDR2 SYDVKM come from the germline V gene. The CDR3 nucleotides read TGTGCCAGCAGTTTAGGGTGGGGGGGGAGATCCTACGAGCAGTACTTC. It yields the protein CASSLGWGGRSYEQYF.

The chain joins TRBV4-2 to TRBJ2-7; 10 nucleotides align to TRBD1. CDR3 length equals 17 residues. Trimming removed 3 bases from V and 0 bases from J; junction bases left unmatched: 8. CDR1 and CDR2 (germline): LGHNA, YNFKEQ. The CDR3 region is CASSQEPGQGSSYEQYF. The CDR3 region has the DNA TGTGCCAGCAGCCAGGAACCGGGACAGGGGAGCTCCTACGAGCAGTACTTC.